This is a list of T cell receptor beta chains from one sample in a study of PD-1 blockade in classical Hodgkin lymphoma. Sequencing was performed with immunoSEQ multiplex PCR; in TCRdb, only in-frame clones are kept and a portion is missing. This sample has roughly 38,000 clones, with around 87% found just once. Sequencing used peripheral blood mononuclear cells (PBMCs), obtained before the second cycle of nivolumab. The receptors were sampled from a human donor with classical Hodgkin lymphoma. The CDR3 runs from the conserved cysteine through the conserved F or W. The order of the fields is V gene, D gene, J gene, clone size, CDR3 DNA, CDR3 protein. D genes are given only for firm matches. Part of the rows lack a size; the others show once, few, many or a class for expanded clones.

>TRBV4-2|TRBD2|TRBJ2-7|-
TGTGCCAGCAGCCAATTCGCTAGCGGGGGCGAGCAGTACTTC
CASSQFASGGEQYF
>TRBV13|-|TRBJ1-3|-
TGTGCCAGCAGCTTAGCATACAAGGGGAGGTCTGGAAACACCATATATTTT
CASSLAYKGRSGNTIYF
>TRBV2|-|TRBJ2-3|-
TGTGCCAGCAGCACCCCTAGCGTCCGTCCCCTTAGCACAGATACGCAGTATTTT
CASSTPSVRPLSTDTQYF
>TRBV6-1|TRBD2|TRBJ2-2|few
TGTGCCAGCAGTGAAGCTAGCGGGAGAGGGGAGCTGTTTTTT
CASSEASGRGELFF
>TRBV2|TRBD2|TRBJ2-4|once
TGTGCCAGCGAGCGGGGGGGGAACATTCAGTACTTC
CASERGGNIQYF
>TRBV29-1|-|TRBJ2-1|-
TGCAGCGTTGAAGGCCCTCTATCGGCGGGGCTCAACAATGAGCAGTTCTTC
CSVEGPLSAGLNNEQFF
>TRBV7-9|TRBD2|TRBJ2-5|-
TGTGCCAGCAGCTTAGTAGTCGGGGGGGAACAAGAGACCCAGTACTTC
CASSLVVGGEQETQYF
>TRBV28|-|TRBJ1-5|-
TGTGCCAGCAGTTTATTCAGGACCCATCAGCCCCAGCATTTT
CASSLFRTHQPQHF
>TRBV6-4|TRBD1|TRBJ1-1|-
TGTGCCAGCAGCTACAGGGGAAACACTGAAGCTTTCTTT
CASSYRGNTEAFF
>TRBV2|TRBD1|TRBJ1-4|-
TGTGCCAGCAGTGACTTGGGACAGGGGAATGAAAAACTGTTTTTT
CASSDLGQGNEKLFF
>TRBV6-5|-|TRBJ2-7|-
TGTGCCAGCAGTTACTCCAGGGGTTCCGGCGAGCAGTACTTC
CASSYSRGSGEQYF
>TRBV15|TRBD2|TRBJ2-1|-
TGTGCCACCAGCAGCCAGCGGGGGGCATATGAGCAGTTCTTC
CATSSQRGAYEQFF
>TRBV10-2|TRBD1|TRBJ2-3|-
TGCGCCAGCAGAAGAACCGGGACAGACACAGATACGCAGTATTTT
CASRRTGTDTDTQYF
>TRBV11-3|-|TRBJ2-7|-
TGTGCCAGCAGCTTAAATCCACGGGGCCCGTACGAGCAGTACTTC
CASSLNPRGPYEQYF
>TRBV28|-|TRBJ2-7|once
TGTGCCAGCCGCAGTCAGGGGAACGGGATGCAGTACTTC
CASRSQGNGMQYF
>TRBV19|-|TRBJ2-7|-
TGTGCCAGTAGTGGTCTTATCTACGAGCAGTACTTC
CASSGLIYEQYF
>TRBV6-1|TRBD2|TRBJ2-5|-
TGTGCCAGCAGTGAGGGGGGGAGGTACCAAGAGACCCAGTACTTC
CASSEGGRYQETQYF
>TRBV29-1|-|TRBJ2-3|-
TGCAGCGTTGTTCGGGGGGCGACTAGCACAGATACGCAGTATTTT
CSVVRGATSTDTQYF
>TRBV7-2|TRBD2|TRBJ2-7|-
TGTGCCAGCAGCTCAATCGGACTAGCGGCCTCCTACGAGCAGTACTTC
CASSSIGLAASYEQYF
>TRBV28|TRBD2|TRBJ2-7|-
TGTGCCAGCAGTTCTTGGACTAGCGGGAGGATCTACGAGCAGTACTTC
CASSSWTSGRIYEQYF
>TRBV9|TRBD2|TRBJ2-1|few
TGTGCCAGCAGCGCCCCTAGCGGCAATGAGCAGTTCTTC
CASSAPSGNEQFF
>TRBV29-1|-|TRBJ2-5|-
TGCAGCGTTGACATAGGAGGAGAGACCCAGTACTTC
CSVDIGGETQYF
>TRBV19|TRBD1|TRBJ1-5|-
TGTGCCAGTAGTATGTCAGGGGGGTTCAATCAGCCCCAGCATTTT
CASSMSGGFNQPQHF
>TRBV7-7|-|TRBJ2-5|-
TGTGCCAGCAGCCGCGACAGTTTCCAAGAGACCCAGTACTTC
CASSRDSFQETQYF
>TRBV7-9|-|TRBJ2-7|once
TGTGCCAGCAGCTCACAGACCCTCGAGCAGTACTTC
CASSSQTLEQYF
>TRBV2|-|TRBJ2-2|medium-sized
TGTGCCAGCAGTGAAGCGGCCACCGGGGAGCTGTTTTTT
CASSEAATGELFF
>TRBV7-8|-|TRBJ1-1|-
TGTGCCAGCAGCTTAGATGGGGGTCTGGACACTGAAGCTTTCTTT
CASSLDGGLDTEAFF
>TRBV7-3|-|TRBJ2-7|-
TGTGCCAGCAGCTTAAATTCCCTAACCTCCGAGCAGTACTTC
CASSLNSLTSEQYF
>TRBV5-1|TRBD2|TRBJ2-1|-
TGCGCCAGCAGCGGACCGGGACTAGCGGGAGGGAGGAATGAGCAGTTCTTC
CASSGPGLAGGRNEQFF
>TRBV6-5|TRBD1|TRBJ2-5|-
TGTGCCAGCAGTTACGGAACAGGGGGGACCCAGTACTTC
CASSYGTGGTQYF
>TRBV7-9|-|TRBJ2-3|few
TGTGCCAGCAGCCCTCCGACCGGGACTCCCGCTAGAGATACGCAGTATTTT
CASSPPTGTPARDTQYF
>TRBV15|TRBD1|TRBJ2-5|once
TGTGCCACCAGCAGGGGCGACAGGGTAGGAGAGACCCAGTACTTC
CATSRGDRVGETQYF
>TRBV2|TRBD1|TRBJ1-2|-
TGTGCCAGCAGCACGGGACAGGCCTCATTAACCTATGGCTACACCTTC
CASSTGQASLTYGYTF
>TRBV5-1|TRBD2|TRBJ2-5|-
TGCGCCAGCAGCGCCCCGATGGCTAGCGGGACGCAAGAGACCCAGTACTTC
CASSAPMASGTQETQYF
>TRBV23-1|-|TRBJ2-7|-
TGCGCCAGCAGCCCCGGGCAGTACTTC
CASSPGQYF
>TRBV25-1|-|TRBJ2-5|once
TGTGCCAGCAGTGACGGGGGCAGGGGGGAGACCCAGTACTTC
CASSDGGRGETQYF
>TRBV11-2|TRBD2|TRBJ2-1|-
TGTGCCAGCAGCTCGATAGGACCACTAGCGGGGGGTAATGAGCAGTTCTTC
CASSSIGPLAGGNEQFF
>TRBV6-6|-|TRBJ2-7|few
TGTGCCAGCAGTGGGCGGGGGCAGTACTTC
CASSGRGQYF
>TRBV9|TRBD2|TRBJ2-7|-
TGTGCCAGCAGCGTAGGGCCGGGGGGGCCTTACGAGCAGTACTTC
CASSVGPGGPYEQYF
>TRBV6-5|TRBD1|TRBJ2-1|-
TGTGCCACCCTGGACAGGGGTAGGAATTATGAGCAGTTCTTC
CATLDRGRNYEQFF
>TRBV5-1|-|TRBJ2-5|once
TGCGCCAGCAGCTTGAGGGGGCTAGCGCAAGAGACCCAGTACTTC
CASSLRGLAQETQYF
>TRBV5-6|-|TRBJ1-2|-
TGTGCCAGCAGCCTGGACCAAGCTAACTATGGCTACACCTTC
CASSLDQANYGYTF
>TRBV9|TRBD2|TRBJ2-1|-
TGTGCCAGCAGCGTATCTGACGGGAGGGCCTACAATGAGCAGTTCTTC
CASSVSDGRAYNEQFF
>TRBV27|TRBD2|TRBJ2-7|-
TGTGCCAGCAGTTTGAGAGCGGGAGGCATTGTCGAGCAGTACTTC
CASSLRAGGIVEQYF